These 8 T cell receptor beta chains were all obtained from the same sample, sequenced in a study of T cell clusters in autoimmune cytopenias. TRB rearrangements were amplified by touch-down multiplex PCR with mixed TRB-A/B primers. From the multiplex PCR reads, TCRdb lists one entry per CDR3 protein and no DNA. Its table lists approximately 12,000 distinct CDR3 sequences. Tens of thousands of genome equivalents of blood DNA were amplified for TRB. The same sample was also studied in work on T cell repertoires in aging, cancer and after chemotherapy.

The specimen was peripheral blood. These receptors were obtained from a human donor in good health.

This clonotype shows up as medium-sized by frequency. The V and J genes are TRBV19 and TRBJ2-2; checking the TCRdb D call of TRBD1 is not possible without DNA. The CDR3 totals 16 residues. Germline assignment: CDR1 LNHDA and CDR2 SQIVND (reference sequence). CDR3 loop: CASSDRDRASTGELFF.

This sequence joins TRBV13 and TRBJ2-7. The CDR3 has 13 amino acids. From germline, CDR1 is PRHDT and CDR2 FYEKMQ (reference sequence). The CDR3 protein is CASSLGMFYEQYF.

This clonotype ranks as medium-sized in terms of frequency. The chain joins TRBV29-1 to TRBJ1-4. CDR1 and CDR2 (germline): SQVTM, ANQGSEA. The CDR3 is 12 residues long. The chain's CDR3 is CSVVTNGEKLFF.

This clonotype is classed as medium-sized by frequency. The chain joins TRBV11-3 to TRBJ2-7; with no DNA, the TCRdb D assignment of TRBD1 cannot be verified. The V gene's germline CDR1 is SGHNT and CDR2 YENEEA. This CDR3 spans 15 amino acids. The CDR3 loop reads CASSWGQGGSYEQYF.

By frequency, this clonotype is medium-sized (0.01 to 0.1%). The gene calls are TRBV19 and TRBJ2-6. The CDR3 contains 15 residues. CDR1 and CDR2 from the germline V gene are LNHDA and SQIVND (reference sequence). CDR3 residues: CASRDPGVGANVLTF. Combining the CDR3 with reference TRBV19 and TRBJ2-6 gives the whole variable domain DGGITQSPKYLFRKEGQNVTLSCEQNLNHDAMYWYRQDPGQGLRLIYYSQIVNDFQKGDIAEGYSVSREKKESFPLTVTSAQKNPTAFYLCASRDPGVGANVLTFGAGSRLTVL.

The chain has TRBV30 and TRBJ1-2. From germline, CDR1 is GTSNPN and CDR2 SVGIG (reference sequence). CDR3 length: 14 residues. CDR3 in amino acids: CAWSTGAGRYGYTF. Full variable domain (remainder filled in from reference TRBV30 and TRBJ1-2): SQTIHQWPATLVQPVGSPLSLECTVEGTSNPNLYWYRQAAGRGLQLLFYSVGIGQISSEVPQNLSASRPQDRQFILSSKKLLLSDSGFYLCAWSTGAGRYGYTFGSGTRLTVV.

The rearrangement joins TRBV6-5 to TRBJ1-1; the TCRdb D gene call, TRBD1, has no DNA to confirm it. The CDR3 sequence is 15 residues long. Germline-derived CDR1 and CDR2 are MNHEY and SVGAGI. The CDR3 here is CASSYSMLGGTEAFF.

This clonotype shows up as medium-sized by frequency. The rearrangement uses TRBV5-4 and TRBJ2-1; with no DNA, the TCRdb D assignment of TRBD1 cannot be verified. The germline CDR1 and CDR2 sequences are SGHNT and YYREEE (reference sequence). The CDR3 loop spans 15 amino acids. The CDR3 sequence: CASSPGQGGYNEQFF.